A selection of T cell receptor beta chains follows, all from one sample in a study of blood T cell repertoires in COVID-19. Clones were read by immunoSEQ multiplex PCR, and TCRdb kept only the in-frame ones, dropping some. This table has 250,000 or so clones, roughly 89% appearing once. The specimen sequenced was peripheral blood. These receptors were collected from a woman aged 40 to 50 who had recovered from COVID-19. The CDR3 runs from the conserved cysteine through the conserved F or W. The D gene is left open where the match is weak. Some rows mark clone size as missing; the rest say once, few, many or name a class of expanded clone.

abundance: .; j_gene: TRBJ1-5; d_gene: TRBD1; v_gene: TRBV18; CDR3nt: TGTGCCAGCTCACAAAACAGGGGGCAGGGGCAGCCCCAGCATTTT; CDR3aa: CASSQNRGQGQPQHF
abundance: once; j_gene: TRBJ1-3; d_gene: .; v_gene: TRBV11-3; CDR3nt: TGTGCCAGCAGCTTAGACAGTTTCTTTTGTGGAAACACCATATATTTT; CDR3aa: CASSLDSFFCGNTIYF
abundance: .; j_gene: TRBJ1-3; d_gene: .; v_gene: TRBV24-1; CDR3nt: TGTGCCACCAGTGATTTGGGAGGAATGGGAAACACCATATATTTT; CDR3aa: CATSDLGGMGNTIYF
abundance: .; j_gene: TRBJ2-7; d_gene: TRBD1; v_gene: TRBV5-6; CDR3nt: TGTGCCAGCAGCTTGGGAACAGGGGGCCCCTACGAGCAGTACTTC; CDR3aa: CASSLGTGGPYEQYF
abundance: .; j_gene: TRBJ1-2; d_gene: .; v_gene: TRBV18; CDR3nt: TGTGCCAGCTCACCAAGCCAACAGGACTATGGCTACACCTTC; CDR3aa: CASSPSQQDYGYTF
abundance: .; j_gene: TRBJ1-5; d_gene: .; v_gene: TRBV19; CDR3nt: TGTGCCAGTAGTCCAGGCGGACAACTCAATCAGCCCCAGCATTTT; CDR3aa: CASSPGGQLNQPQHF
abundance: .; j_gene: TRBJ1-1; d_gene: TRBD1; v_gene: TRBV24-1; CDR3nt: TGTGCCACCAGTGATCCCACAGGGGGCAGGGCTTTCTTT; CDR3aa: CATSDPTGGRAFF
abundance: .; j_gene: TRBJ1-6; d_gene: .; v_gene: TRBV19; CDR3nt: TGTGCCAGTAGTATTGGGGCGGGGGGTAATTCACCCCTCCACTTT; CDR3aa: CASSIGAGGNSPLHF
abundance: .; j_gene: TRBJ2-5; d_gene: TRBD2; v_gene: TRBV3-1/TRBV3-2; CDR3nt: TGTGCCAGCAGCCAAGGGAGTGCGGGAGGGCCTGAGACCCAGTACTTC; CDR3aa: CASSQGSAGGPETQYF
abundance: .; j_gene: TRBJ1-6; d_gene: TRBD1; v_gene: TRBV19; CDR3nt: TGTGCCAGTAGTGTATATACGACAGGGGAAAGGGGTTCACCCCTCCACTTT; CDR3aa: CASSVYTTGERGSPLHF